The entry that follows covers one T cell receptor (beta chain) sequence. This entry comes from a study of blood T cell repertoires in COVID-19. Study-wide context: In each case, the material was cDNA or gDNA derived from T cells, B-cell-depleted T cells, or PBMCs.

Germline V gives CDR1 SGHNT, CDR2 YYREEE (reference sequence). The CDR3 length is 13 residues. Trimming took 0 bases from V and 4 from J, leaving 7 bases between them. As originally analysed: Scientists estimated how many nucleated cells there were by amplifying reference gene primers. Clones were read by immunoSEQ multiplex PCR, and TCRdb kept only the in-frame ones, dropping some. The DNA was the basis for D and trimming; V, J and clone size are from that table. The repertoire includes approximately 29,000 clones, around 86% of them detected once, and approximately 15% sits in the top ten. The chain joins TRBV5-4 to TRBJ2-5; the D is unclear. Sequences were obtained from peripheral blood. The receptor was isolated from a woman aged 60-70 years with active COVID-19. CDR3 coding DNA: TGTGCCAGCAGCTTGGGGGCAAGAGAGACCCAGTACTTC. The encoded protein is CASSLGARETQYF.